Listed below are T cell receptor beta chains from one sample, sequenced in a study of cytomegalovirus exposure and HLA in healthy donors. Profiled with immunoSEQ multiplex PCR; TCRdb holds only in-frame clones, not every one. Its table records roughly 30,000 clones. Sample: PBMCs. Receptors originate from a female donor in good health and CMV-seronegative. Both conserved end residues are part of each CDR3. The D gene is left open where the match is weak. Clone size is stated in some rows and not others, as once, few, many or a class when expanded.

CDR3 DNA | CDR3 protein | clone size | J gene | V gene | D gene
TGCGCCACCCGGGGTAGCGGGGGTACCTACAATGAGCAGTTCTTC | CATRGSGGTYNEQFF | . | TRBJ2-1 | TRBV4-1 | TRBD2
TGTGCCAGCAGTTTGGGCCCCGGGATTGGGAATTCACCCCTCCACTTT | CASSLGPGIGNSPLHF | . | TRBJ1-6 | TRBV27 | .
TGTGCCAGCAGTTTGGGACAGAGCACCTTC | CASSLGQSTF | . | TRBJ1-2 | TRBV7-9 | TRBD1
TGTGCCAGCAGCTTAGCGGCTAGCGGAAACAATGAGCAGTTCTTC | CASSLAASGNNEQFF | . | TRBJ2-1 | TRBV7-9 | TRBD2
TGTGCCAGCAGCCCAACAGGGGAGACCCAGTACTTC | CASSPTGETQYF | . | TRBJ2-5 | TRBV11-3 | .
TGTGCCAGCAGTTTCGGGGATTCACCCCTCCACTTT | CASSFGDSPLHF | . | TRBJ1-6 | TRBV28 | .
TGTGCCAGCAGCCAAGCGAATGGCGGGGGGGCGAACAATGAGCAGTTCTTC | CASSQANGGGANNEQFF | . | TRBJ2-1 | TRBV4-2 | TRBD2
TGTGCCAGCTCGCCTTCGGGGGGCTTCGGCTACGAGCAGTACTTC | CASSPSGGFGYEQYF | . | TRBJ2-7 | TRBV19 | .
TGCAGCGTTGGCGACAGGGGAATCCCCTATGGCTACACCTTC | CSVGDRGIPYGYTF | . | TRBJ1-2 | TRBV29-1 | TRBD1
TGTGCCAGCAGCTTAGAGCCCTCCTACGAGCAGTACTTC | CASSLEPSYEQYF | . | TRBJ2-7 | TRBV11-1 | .
TGTGCCAGCAGGCTGGAAGCAGGCCCCGGCCAGCCCCAGCATTTT | CASRLEAGPGQPQHF | . | TRBJ1-5 | TRBV2 | .
TGTGCCAGCAGGCCTACAGGGGGCTTGGGCACAGATACGCAGTATTTT | CASRPTGGLGTDTQYF | . | TRBJ2-3 | TRBV7-3 | TRBD1
TGTGCCAGCAGTTTTGGAGACAGGGGGAACACCGGGGAGCTGTTTTTT | CASSFGDRGNTGELFF | . | TRBJ2-2 | TRBV28 | TRBD1
TGTGCCAGCAGCTTCAGTAGAGGGATTCTATCCGAAGCTTTCTTT | CASSFSRGILSEAFF | . | TRBJ1-1 | TRBV7-9 | .
TGCGCCAGCAGCTTAGGATTTGACACTTACTCTGGAAACACCATATATTTT | CASSLGFDTYSGNTIYF | . | TRBJ1-3 | TRBV5-1 | .
TGTGCCAGCTCACCACAGGCGGACATGAACACTGAAGCTTTCTTT | CASSPQADMNTEAFF | . | TRBJ1-1 | TRBV18 | .
TGTGCCTGGAGTCAGGGGGCGAGGGAGACCCAGTACTTC | CAWSQGARETQYF | . | TRBJ2-5 | TRBV30 | TRBD1
TGTGCCAGCTCACCCAGGACAGGCTGGGAGCAGTACTTC | CASSPRTGWEQYF | . | TRBJ2-7 | TRBV18 | TRBD1
TGTGCCAGCAGCGGTCTTTGGCGGGGGGGCCTGAATGAGCAGTTCTTC | CASSGLWRGGLNEQFF | . | TRBJ2-1 | TRBV9 | TRBD2
TGCGCCAGCAGCCACGGCGGACTTAGAGAGACCCAGTACTTC | CASSHGGLRETQYF | . | TRBJ2-5 | TRBV5-6 | .
TGTGCCAGCAGCTCGTCCCCTCCCCTCTACGAGCAGTACTTC | CASSSSPPLYEQYF | . | TRBJ2-7 | TRBV7-2 | .
TGCAGCGTTGAACCGGGACAGGGAAGGGGCGGCTACACCTTC | CSVEPGQGRGGYTF | . | TRBJ1-2 | TRBV29-1 | TRBD1
TGTGCCAGTAGTACCCGGACAGGCCCAACGGCGGGTCAGCCCCAGCATTTT | CASSTRTGPTAGQPQHF | . | TRBJ1-5 | TRBV19 | TRBD1
TGTGCCAGCAGCCATTTGACAGGGGGAACTGAAGCTTTCTTT | CASSHLTGGTEAFF | . | TRBJ1-1 | TRBV7-9 | TRBD1
TGTGCCAGCAGCCCGGGGGGAATTAACTATGGCTACACCTTC | CASSPGGINYGYTF | . | TRBJ1-2 | TRBV9 | .
TGTGCCAGCAGTTTTTCTCTCAGGAATGGCTACACCTTC | CASSFSLRNGYTF | . | TRBJ1-2 | TRBV27 | .
TGTGCCAGCAGCCACCCCCGGACAGGGCTCCACGAGCAGTACTTC | CASSHPRTGLHEQYF | . | TRBJ2-7 | TRBV27 | TRBD1
TGCAGCGTTCGTACAGACCTGGACACTGAAGCTTTCTTT | CSVRTDLDTEAFF | . | TRBJ1-1 | TRBV29-1 | .
TGCGCCAGCAGCCTCTGGACAGGGTCGAACACTGAAGCTTTCTTT | CASSLWTGSNTEAFF | . | TRBJ1-1 | TRBV5-1 | TRBD1
TGTGCCAGCAGCGCAAGACAGGGGGCGTTGACTGAAGCTTTCTTT | CASSARQGALTEAFF | . | TRBJ1-1 | TRBV13 | TRBD1
TGCGCCAGCAGCTTGGCCGGGACAGGGGTCTACAATGAGCAGTTCTTC | CASSLAGTGVYNEQFF | . | TRBJ2-1 | TRBV5-1 | TRBD1
TGCGCCAGCAGCCAGGGTCCGGGACAGGGTAGAAACACCATATATTTT | CASSQGPGQGRNTIYF | . | TRBJ1-3 | TRBV4-1 | TRBD1
TGTGCCAGCAGCTTAGCCCCACTAGCGGGGGGGCCGGGTACCGGGGAGCTGTTTTTT | CASSLAPLAGGPGTGELFF | . | TRBJ2-2 | TRBV7-2 | TRBD2
TGTGCCAGCAGTGAGTGGTGGGAGAACGAGCAGTACTTC | CASSEWWENEQYF | medium-sized | TRBJ2-7 | TRBV2 | .
TGTGCCAGCAGCCAAACTAGCGGGGGGTACAATGAGCAGTTCTTC | CASSQTSGGYNEQFF | . | TRBJ2-1 | TRBV6-1 | TRBD2
TGTGCCAGCACCCCCGGGGCGGGGGAGGGCAATGAGCAGTTCTTC | CASTPGAGEGNEQFF | . | TRBJ2-1 | TRBV6-4 | TRBD2
TGTGCCAGCAGCCGGCAGTGGGCCGGCGAGCAGTACTTC | CASSRQWAGEQYF | . | TRBJ2-7 | TRBV11-2 | .
TGTGCCAGCAGTCACGCCAACCGGGACAGGTCACGCGAGCAGTACTTC | CASSHANRDRSREQYF | . | TRBJ2-7 | TRBV11-1 | TRBD1
TGTGCCAGCAGCGAGGGATACACTGAAGCTTTCTTT | CASSEGYTEAFF | . | TRBJ1-1 | TRBV28 | .
TGTGCCAGCAGTACCGGGGGGTGGCGTGGCAATGAGCAGTTCTTC | CASSTGGWRGNEQFF | . | TRBJ2-1 | TRBV6-5 | TRBD2
TGCAGCGTTGAAAGGGACAGGGGGCCTGGAGAGACCCAGTACTTC | CSVERDRGPGETQYF | . | TRBJ2-5 | TRBV29-1 | TRBD1
TGTGCCAGCAGCTTAGGCGACAGGGGGCTCACCGGGGAGCTGTTTTTT | CASSLGDRGLTGELFF | . | TRBJ2-2 | TRBV7-6 | TRBD1
TGCGCCAGCAGCTTCCAGGGCTACGAGCAGTACTTC | CASSFQGYEQYF | . | TRBJ2-7 | TRBV5-1 | .
TGTGCCAGCAGCTCCCTTTTTACAGGGGGCGTCTACGAGCAGTACTTC | CASSSLFTGGVYEQYF | . | TRBJ2-7 | TRBV7-8 | TRBD1
TGCAGCGTGGAACTTAGCGGGGGGCAAGAATCAAAAAGCCGAGAGACCCAGTACTTC | CSVELSGGQESKSRETQYF | . | TRBJ2-5 | TRBV29-1 | TRBD2
TGTGCCAGCAGTGCGCCTCAGGGGGCGCGGGAGACCCAGTACTTC | CASSAPQGARETQYF | . | TRBJ2-5 | TRBV25-1 | TRBD1
TGTGCCTGGAGTTTGAAGCCGAGAGGCAATCAGCCCCAGCATTTT | CAWSLKPRGNQPQHF | . | TRBJ1-5 | TRBV30 | .
TGTGCCAGCTCACCACCCTCGGGGGTCACTGAAGCTTTCTTT | CASSPPSGVTEAFF | . | TRBJ1-1 | TRBV18 | .
TGCGCCAGCAGCCTCCAAGACGGGGGGGGACTAGGGGACTACAATGAGCAGTTCTTC | CASSLQDGGGLGDYNEQFF | . | TRBJ2-1 | TRBV4-1 | TRBD2
TGTGCCAGCAGAGGCAGGGCTGAGGAAAAACTGTTTTTT | CASRGRAEEKLFF | . | TRBJ1-4 | TRBV5-8 | .
TGTGCCAGCAGTTATGGCGGGGGGGCCGATGAGCAGTTCTTC | CASSYGGGADEQFF | . | TRBJ2-1 | TRBV6-5 | TRBD2
TGTGCCAGCTCCCAAGGACAGGGATTAACCGGGGAGCTGTTTTTT | CASSQGQGLTGELFF | . | TRBJ2-2 | TRBV18 | TRBD1